What follows describes a single T cell receptor beta chain. V lost 3 bases to trimming and J lost 5 bases, with 13 bases between them. The CDR3 consists of 15 residues. The germline gives CDR1 MDHEN, CDR2 SYDVKM. The data stem from a study of blood T cell repertoires in COVID-19. The assay was immunoSEQ multiplex PCR, and TCRdb's table has in-frame clones only and misses some. The sample carries more than 80,000 clones, 90% recorded once. This receptor was identified in a human donor with active COVID-19. The donor label of this sample is uncertain. Material for sequencing was peripheral blood. The rearrangement uses TRBV28 and TRBJ2-2, with a weak D call TRBD1 (6 bases). The CDR3 DNA reads TGTGCCAGCAGTTTTAAGGGGGTCGGGACCGGGGAGCTGTTTTTT. Protein sequence: CASSFKGVGTGELFF.